This T cell receptor (beta chain) is from a study of CD8+ T cells in alopecia areata. Study results and caveats: Patients shared TCRs less clearly than mice did, possibly for HLA-related reasons.

Regarding this clone: Its antigen is undetermined. Other nucleotide sequences from this sample produce the same CDR3.

Alopecia areata patients provided lesional scalp punch biopsies and peripheral blood, both collected for the study. It was cDNA, reverse transcribed from extracted RNA, that served as the sequencing template. Clones were sequenced by immunoSEQ multiplex PCR, and TCRdb holds only the in-frame ones, with some missing. The sample carries hundreds of thousands of clones, 57% recorded once. Germline lookup yields CDR1 GTSNPN and CDR2 SVGIG (reference sequence). Trimming pared 0 bases from V and 5 bases from J, leaving 6 bases between. The CDR3 length is 12 residues. The sequenced sample was CD4+ T cells sorted from blood, obtained at week 0. V usage is TRBV30 and J usage is TRBJ2-3; TRBD2 might be the D (5 bases). The sequence came from a human donor with alopecia areata. The DNA of the CDR3 is TGTGCCTGGAGTGTCGGAGGAGATACGCAGTATTTT. Translating it yields CAWSVGGDTQYF. Supplemented by reference TRBV30 and TRBJ2-3, the full variable domain reads SQTIHQWPATLVQPVGSPLSLECTVEGTSNPNLYWYRQAAGRGLQLLFYSVGIGQISSEVPQNLSASRPQDRQFILSSKKLLLSDSGFYLCAWSVGGDTQYFGPGTRLTVL.